The T cell receptor beta chain described here comes from a study of identical twins. Study findings and constraints: Weaker excess twin sharing was observed in beta out-of-frame sequences. Alpha sequences out of frame and shared by twins had excess low generation probability. Its conclusions, products of cross-sectional statistical analysis, did not come from following the same donors.

Template switching added a universal primer binding site, and final cDNA carried unique molecular identifiers. TCRdb redid the calling of the 5' RACE reads with MiXCR, one entry per CDR3 protein. The top ten clones hold more than 0.25% of a sample with 1.5 million to 2 million distinct CDR3 sequences, around 33% of them seen once. The germline CDR1 and CDR2 sequences are MDHEN and SYDVKM. V lost 6 bases to trimming and J lost 3 bases, with 18 bases between them. The CDR3 sequence is 15 residues long. Comment on this clonotype: Its target is unknown.

The gene calls are TRBV28 and TRBJ2-7; D is uncertain. The receptor was derived from a newborn girl in good health. Source material: cord blood. The CDR3 nucleotides read TGTGCCAGCAGGGACCAGACCCCTCGGAGCTACGAGCAGTACTTC. It encodes CASRDQTPRSYEQYF.